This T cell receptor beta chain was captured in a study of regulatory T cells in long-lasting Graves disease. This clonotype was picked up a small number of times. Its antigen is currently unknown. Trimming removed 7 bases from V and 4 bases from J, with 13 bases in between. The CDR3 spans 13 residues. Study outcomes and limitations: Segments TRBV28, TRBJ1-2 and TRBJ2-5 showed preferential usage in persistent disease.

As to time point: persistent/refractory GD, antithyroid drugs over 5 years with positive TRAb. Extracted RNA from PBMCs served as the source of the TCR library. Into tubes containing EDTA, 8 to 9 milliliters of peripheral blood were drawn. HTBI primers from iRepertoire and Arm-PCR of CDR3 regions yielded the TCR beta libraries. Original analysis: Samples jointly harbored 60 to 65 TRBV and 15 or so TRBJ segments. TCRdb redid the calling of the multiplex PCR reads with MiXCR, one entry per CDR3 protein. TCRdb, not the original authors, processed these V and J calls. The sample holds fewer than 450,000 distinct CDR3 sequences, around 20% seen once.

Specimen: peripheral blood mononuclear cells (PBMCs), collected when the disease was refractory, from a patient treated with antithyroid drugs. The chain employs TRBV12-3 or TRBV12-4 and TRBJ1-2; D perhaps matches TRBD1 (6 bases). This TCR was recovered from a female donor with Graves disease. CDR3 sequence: CASTTGQSYGYTF. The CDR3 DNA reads TGTGCCAGCACCACTGGACAGTCCTATGGCTACACCTTC.